The 3 T cell receptor beta chains below come from one sample, sequenced in a study of Ad26.COV2.S vaccination and SARS-CoV-2 variants. Sample treatment: 15 to 20 received Ad26.COV2.S at low or high dose, single or two shots; several received placebo; per-sample allocation not given. Day 63 after the first injection of vaccine or placebo was the sampling time. Profiling relied on immunoSEQ multiplex PCR, and the TCRdb table lists in-frame clones only, not all of them. The sample has some 390,000 clones; around 89% are singletons. The sequencing used peripheral blood, collected in a trial of Ad26.COV2.S vaccine versus placebo. These receptors were taken from a person between 18 and 65 years old who received the Ad26.COV2.S COVID-19 vaccine or a placebo.

The chain has TRBV27 and TRBJ2-7; TRBD2 agrees at 8 bases. V was clipped by 8 bases and J by 0 bases; unmatched bases: 6. The germline gives CDR1 MNHEY, CDR2 SMNVEV (reference sequence). This CDR3 has 14 residues. The CDR3 region has the DNA TGTGCCAGCTACGGGAGCGGGAGCTCCTACGAGCAGTACTTC. Encoded protein: CASYGSGSSYEQYF.

The rearrangement links TRBV7-9 to TRBJ2-1; 13 bases match TRBD2. Germline CDR1 and CDR2: SEHNR and FQNEAQ (reference sequence). Unmatched junction bases numbered 11, after V lost 5 bases and J lost 1 base. The CDR3 is 19 amino acids. The CDR3 sequence is CASSPKGTSGILSYNEQFF. The CDR3, as DNA: TGTGCCAGCAGCCCTAAAGGGACTAGCGGGATACTTTCCTACAATGAGCAGTTCTTC.

The V gene is TRBV9, the J gene TRBJ2-1; 14 bases map to TRBD2. Germline V lookup: CDR1 SGDLS, CDR2 YYNGEE. CDR3 size: 16 residues. V dropped 8 bases and J dropped 9; count of bases not matched to a gene: 13. CDR3 protein: CASERGGLAGVGEQFF. CDR3 DNA sequence: TGTGCCAGTGAGCGAGGGGGACTAGCGGGAGTGGGTGAGCAGTTCTTC.